This T cell receptor beta chain stems from a study of blood T cell repertoires in COVID-19. The study drew participants aged about 18 to 89 years from some 23 US areas. Profiling relied on immunoSEQ multiplex PCR, and the TCRdb table lists in-frame clones only, not all of them. The sample includes some 230,000 clones, approximately 80% of them seen just once. CDR1 and CDR2 (germline): SGHTA, FQGTGA. V was shortened by 6 bases and J by 3 bases, with 11 bases between the two germline ends. The CDR3 contains 13 residues. The sequence was obtained from a man aged 35 to 55 who had recovered from COVID-19. V is TRBV7-3 and J is TRBJ1-1, with D unresolved. Input material: PBMCs or T cells enriched from blood (not recorded which). DNA of the CDR3: TGTGCCAGCAGGCAATTTCAGGACACTGAAGCTTTCTTT. Its protein is CASRQFQDTEAFF.